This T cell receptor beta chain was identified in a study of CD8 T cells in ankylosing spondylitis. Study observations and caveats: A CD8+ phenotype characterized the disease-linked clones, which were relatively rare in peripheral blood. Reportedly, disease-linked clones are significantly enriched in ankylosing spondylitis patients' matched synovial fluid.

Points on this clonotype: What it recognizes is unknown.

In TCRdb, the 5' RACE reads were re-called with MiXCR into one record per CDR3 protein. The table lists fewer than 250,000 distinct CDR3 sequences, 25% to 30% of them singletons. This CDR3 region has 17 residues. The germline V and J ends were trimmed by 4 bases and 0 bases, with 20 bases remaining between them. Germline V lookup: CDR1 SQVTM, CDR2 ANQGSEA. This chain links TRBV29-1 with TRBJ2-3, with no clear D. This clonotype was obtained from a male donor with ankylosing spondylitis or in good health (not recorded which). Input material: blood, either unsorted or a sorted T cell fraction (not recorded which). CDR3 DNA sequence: TGCAGCGTTGCCCGGCTCGTACCGGTTACTAGCACAGATACGCAGTATTTT. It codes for CSVARLVPVTSTDTQYF.